This TCR beta chain was documented in a study of human T cells and chemical hapten exposure. A few counts support this clonotype. The germline V gene has CDR1 SGHRS and CDR2 YFSETQ. The CDR3 extends over 15 amino acids. Trimming cost V 4 bases and J 0 bases; bases outside gene matches: 2. Treatment meaning: therapeutic diphenylcyclopropenone sensitization with weekly scalp DPC. Single cDNA molecules in the library carried unique molecular identifiers attached during preparation. TCRdb analysed the reads with MiXCR anew, one entry per CDR3 protein. The sample has 4,000 to 5,000 distinct CDR3 sequences; around half are singletons.

The chain is built from TRBV5-1 and TRBJ2-2; 8 bases are shared with TRBD1. Source: whole blood, taken before DPC sensitization or 2, 6, or about 24 weeks after (not recorded which). The TCR sequence derives from an adult with alopecia areata. Some clones in this sample may be carry-over from other donors' samples. This table probably holds off-target reads from a library built for another chain. Written as DNA, the CDR3 is TGCGCCAGCAGCGAGACAGGGGCGAACACCGGGGAGCTGTTTTTT. Translation: CASSETGANTGELFF.